A selection of T cell receptor beta chains follows, all from one sample in a study of T cell responses to AZD1222 COVID-19 vaccine. The data were produced by immunoSEQ multiplex PCR, yet TCRdb's version contains in-frame clones alone and is incomplete. The data contain about 110,000 clones, roughly four fifths of them seen just once; the ten biggest clones take up around 4.6%. The specimen comprised peripheral blood, sampled on day 0 of AZD1222 vaccination. The receptors derive from an adult in good health. The CDR3 runs from the conserved cysteine through the conserved F or W. Fields, in order: V gene, J gene, CDR3 protein.

v_call: TRBV5-8
j_call: TRBJ2-7
cdr3_aa: CASSLVLDSSYEQYF

v_call: TRBV28
j_call: TRBJ1-5
cdr3_aa: CASRSPNNQPQHF

v_call: TRBV28
j_call: TRBJ2-4
cdr3_aa: CASSLLGGEKIQYF

v_call: TRBV15
j_call: TRBJ1-1
cdr3_aa: CATSRGGTGVSEAFF

v_call: TRBV28
j_call: TRBJ2-2
cdr3_aa: CAITPGLAIDRELFF

v_call: TRBV5-1
j_call: TRBJ2-3
cdr3_aa: CASSWDRPTDTQYF

v_call: TRBV28
j_call: TRBJ2-7
cdr3_aa: CASRAGLAGTYEQYF

v_call: TRBV9
j_call: TRBJ1-3
cdr3_aa: CASSVDNGNTIYF

v_call: TRBV5-6
j_call: TRBJ2-7
cdr3_aa: CASSLGGRYEQYF

v_call: TRBV9
j_call: TRBJ1-4
cdr3_aa: CASSGLRSTNEKLFF

v_call: TRBV28
j_call: TRBJ1-1
cdr3_aa: CASSLGPGVDTEAFF

v_call: TRBV18
j_call: TRBJ1-2
cdr3_aa: CASSPDRSHGYTF

v_call: TRBV5-6
j_call: TRBJ1-6
cdr3_aa: CASSSRVSFSPLHF

v_call: TRBV10-3
j_call: TRBJ1-1
cdr3_aa: CATRDTEAFF

v_call: TRBV10-1
j_call: TRBJ2-3
cdr3_aa: CASSAGTSGTDTQYF

v_call: TRBV18
j_call: TRBJ2-1
cdr3_aa: CASSPPSGGGNEQFF

v_call: TRBV6-2/TRBV6-3
j_call: TRBJ2-6
cdr3_aa: CASSPLLSSGANVLTF

v_call: TRBV6-4
j_call: TRBJ2-7
cdr3_aa: CASGGTASYEQYF

v_call: TRBV6-2/TRBV6-3
j_call: TRBJ2-5
cdr3_aa: CASSYSPLAGQRHLQETQYF

v_call: TRBV5-1
j_call: TRBJ2-1
cdr3_aa: CASGSGTGAYNEQFF

v_call: TRBV15
j_call: TRBJ2-4
cdr3_aa: CATSSPRQGLKNIQYF

v_call: TRBV25-1
j_call: TRBJ2-3
cdr3_aa: CASSAGVAVHSDTQYF

v_call: TRBV5-6
j_call: TRBJ1-1
cdr3_aa: CASSLNRRDRGRREAFF

v_call: TRBV18
j_call: TRBJ2-1
cdr3_aa: CASSGAYSYNEQFF

v_call: TRBV18
j_call: TRBJ2-3
cdr3_aa: CASSRGTGTDTQYF